The entry that follows covers one T cell receptor beta chain sequence. Its antigen specificity is not known. Per-base quality was not reported, and no clone a single base away is much larger than it. RNA was extracted with the RNeasy kit and about 0.45 to 1 ug was reverse transcribed using random hexamers. TCR beta CDR3 regions were amplified with the immunoSEQ multiplex PCR assay covering 54 Vbeta and 13 Jbeta segments. PCR amplification bias was corrected by using a synthetic template baseline for primer optimization and computational correction. The original pipeline was this. Reads were annotated to V, D and J genes per IMGT and analyzed with immunoSEQ Analyzer, keeping only productive sequences. To calculate clonality, Shannon entropy was normalized by log2 of the number of productive unique sequences and then subtracted from one. Public and private clones were assessed among the 100 most prevalent clones of each patient and control. Susac-specific clones were defined as absent from healthy and MS cohorts, 1052 published viral clones and other ImmuneACCESS disease sequences. Through fastp at Q25 and MiXCR, TCRdb rebuilt clones from the public reads, retaining in-frame beta chains. Merged by CDR3 protein, the rows form single entries marked with the most common genes and DNA. It is TCRdb's table, rather than the study itself, that gives the V and J calls and clone size. For this sample there are 100,000 to 150,000 distinct CDR3 sequences; roughly 93% appear just once. 0.093% of the sample belongs to the ten largest clones.

The sample belongs to a study of CD8 T cells in Susac syndrome (dated by TCRdb to between 2018 and 2020). Study-wide context: The study used repertoire sequencing to test whether antigen drove CD8+ T cell activation and differentiation in Susac syndrome. General study outcomes and caveats: The study acknowledged that relatively few individuals were included in the TCR sequencing and HLA analysis.

High-throughput TCR beta sequencing profiled peripheral blood CD8+ and CD4+ T cells from healthy donors, Susac syndrome patients and multiple sclerosis patients. Multiple sclerosis controls were treatment-naive patients with stable or active relapsing-remitting disease fulfilling revised McDonald criteria. Bulk CD8+ and CD4+ T cells were purified by magnetic negative isolation, while CD8+ TEMRA cells were enriched using FACS. Blood was drawn into EDTA tubes, processed within 24 hours, and PBMCs were isolated by density gradient centrifugation. PBMCs intended for TCR sequencing were cryopreserved in liquid nitrogen and thawed later in a water bath at 37 degrees C. The sorted or isolated CD4+, CD8+ and CD8+ TEMRA cells had a purity of 90% or higher. This TCR was recovered from a human donor with multiple sclerosis. Sequencing was carried out using CD4+ T cells from PBMCs.

The CDR3 here reads CAFPRSGANVLTF. The nucleotides read TGTGCCTTTCCACGCTCTGGGGCCAACGTCCTGACTTTC. The chain joins TRBV30 to TRBJ2-6; the D gene is unclear. The germline V gene (reference sequence) provides CDR1 GTSNPN and CDR2 SVGIG. The V end loses 7 bases and the J end loses 0 bases, and a stretch of 7 bases separates them. The CDR3 covers 13 residues, taking in both the cysteine and the phenylalanine. The CDR3 DNA has 39 bases and is translated from base 1.